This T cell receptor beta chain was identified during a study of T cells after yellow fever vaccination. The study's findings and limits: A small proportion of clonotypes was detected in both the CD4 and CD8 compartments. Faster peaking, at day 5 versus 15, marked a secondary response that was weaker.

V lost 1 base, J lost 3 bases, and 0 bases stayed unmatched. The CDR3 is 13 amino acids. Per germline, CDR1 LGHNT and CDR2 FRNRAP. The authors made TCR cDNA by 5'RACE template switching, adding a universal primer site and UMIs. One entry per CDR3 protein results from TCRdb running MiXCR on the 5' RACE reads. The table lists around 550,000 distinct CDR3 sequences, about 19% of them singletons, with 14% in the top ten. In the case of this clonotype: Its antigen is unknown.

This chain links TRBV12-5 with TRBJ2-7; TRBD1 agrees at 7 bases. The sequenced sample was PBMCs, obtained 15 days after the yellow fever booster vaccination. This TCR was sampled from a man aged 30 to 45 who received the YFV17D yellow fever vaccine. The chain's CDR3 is CASGLGQGYEQYF. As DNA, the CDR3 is TGTGCTAGTGGTTTGGGACAGGGCTACGAGCAGTACTTC.